This is a list of T cell receptor beta chains from one sample in a study of T cells in Graves' hyperthyroidism and ophthalmopathy. From the multiplex PCR reads, TCRdb called clonotypes with MiXCR, one entry per CDR3 protein. This table has around 540,000 distinct CDR3 sequences, approximately 16% appearing once. Sequenced material: blood. Receptors originate from a woman aged 25 to 45 with Graves' ophthalmopathy. CDR3s include the opening cysteine and the closing phenylalanine or tryptophan. Each record gives: J gene, clone size, D gene, V gene, CDR3 protein, CDR3 DNA. A D gene is named only where the DNA matches it firmly. Expanded clones are given a class, and other clones once, few, many or no size at all.

j_gene: TRBJ1-5; abundance: many; d_gene: -; v_gene: TRBV12-3/TRBV12-4; CDR3aa: CASSLGSILGRARQPQHF; CDR3nt: TGTGCCAGCAGTTTAGGATCTATTTTGGGGAGGGCGCGACAGCCCCAGCATTTT
j_gene: TRBJ2-5; abundance: many; d_gene: TRBD2; v_gene: TRBV7-2; CDR3aa: CASSLLGAGGGETQYF; CDR3nt: TGTGCCAGCAGCCTACTAGGAGCGGGAGGTGGAGAGACCCAGTACTTC
j_gene: TRBJ1-1; abundance: -; d_gene: -; v_gene: TRBV4-2; CDR3aa: CASSQDLGGAEAFF; CDR3nt: TGTGCCAGCAGCCAAGATTTGGGGGGCGCTGAAGCTTTCTTT
j_gene: TRBJ2-3; abundance: -; d_gene: TRBD2; v_gene: TRBV20-1; CDR3aa: CSAFSGSTDTQYF; CDR3nt: TGCAGTGCTTTTAGCGGGAGCACAGATACGCAGTATTTT
j_gene: TRBJ2-7; abundance: few; d_gene: TRBD2; v_gene: TRBV28; CDR3aa: CASSFSGTKSSYEQYF; CDR3nt: TGTGCCAGCAGTTTCTCCGGGACTAAAAGCTCCTACGAGCAGTACTTC
j_gene: TRBJ2-2; abundance: -; d_gene: TRBD2; v_gene: TRBV7-3; CDR3aa: CASSPTGTSGSNGELFF; CDR3nt: TGTGCCAGCAGCCCGACTGGGACTAGCGGGAGTAACGGGGAGCTGTTTTTT
j_gene: TRBJ2-7; abundance: -; d_gene: -; v_gene: TRBV11-3; CDR3aa: CASSSNARDLEQYF; CDR3nt: TGTGCCAGCAGCTCAAACGCGAGGGATCTGGAGCAGTACTTC
j_gene: TRBJ2-6; abundance: few; d_gene: -; v_gene: TRBV5-1; CDR3aa: CASRVGLGANVLTF; CDR3nt: TGTGCCAGCAGGGTAGGCCTTGGGGCCAACGTCCTGACTTTC
j_gene: TRBJ2-2; abundance: -; d_gene: -; v_gene: TRBV20-1; CDR3aa: CSARDREEPLANTGELFF; CDR3nt: TGCAGTGCTAGAGATCGGGAAGAACCTCTCGCGAACACCGGGGAGCTGTTTTTT
j_gene: TRBJ2-3; abundance: many; d_gene: -; v_gene: TRBV20-1; CDR3aa: CSAGEVEPGYGPDTQYF; CDR3nt: TGCAGTGCTGGTGAAGTGGAGCCGGGATATGGACCAGATACGCAGTATTTT
j_gene: TRBJ1-5; abundance: few; d_gene: -; v_gene: TRBV28; CDR3aa: CASSFGPWQPQHF; CDR3nt: TGTGCCAGCAGTTTTGGTCCTTGGCAGCCCCAGCATTTT
j_gene: TRBJ2-5; abundance: few; d_gene: TRBD1; v_gene: TRBV9; CDR3aa: CASSSGQGAETQYF; CDR3nt: TGTGCCAGCAGCTCGGGACAGGGGGCCGAGACCCAGTACTTC
j_gene: TRBJ1-1; abundance: many; d_gene: TRBD1; v_gene: TRBV20-1; CDR3aa: CSATDRGRLRTEAFF; CDR3nt: TGCAGTGCAACAGACAGGGGGCGATTGAGAACTGAAGCTTTCTTT
j_gene: TRBJ1-3; abundance: -; d_gene: -; v_gene: TRBV27; CDR3aa: CASSLGPPDNSGNTIYF; CDR3nt: TGTGCCAGCAGTTTGGGCCCCCCAGATAACTCTGGAAACACCATATATTTT
j_gene: TRBJ1-2; abundance: -; d_gene: TRBD1; v_gene: TRBV5-1; CDR3aa: CASTGRSTGVGYTF; CDR3nt: TGCGCCAGCACTGGGAGATCGACAGGGGTCGGCTACACCTTC
j_gene: TRBJ2-2; abundance: few; d_gene: -; v_gene: TRBV20-1; CDR3aa: CSARRGGVDTGELFF; CDR3nt: TGCAGTGCTAGAAGGGGGGGCGTTGACACCGGGGAGCTGTTTTTT
j_gene: TRBJ1-2; abundance: -; d_gene: -; v_gene: TRBV7-9; CDR3aa: CASSLGVGTF; CDR3nt: TGTGCCAGCAGCTTAGGAGTGGGCACCTTC